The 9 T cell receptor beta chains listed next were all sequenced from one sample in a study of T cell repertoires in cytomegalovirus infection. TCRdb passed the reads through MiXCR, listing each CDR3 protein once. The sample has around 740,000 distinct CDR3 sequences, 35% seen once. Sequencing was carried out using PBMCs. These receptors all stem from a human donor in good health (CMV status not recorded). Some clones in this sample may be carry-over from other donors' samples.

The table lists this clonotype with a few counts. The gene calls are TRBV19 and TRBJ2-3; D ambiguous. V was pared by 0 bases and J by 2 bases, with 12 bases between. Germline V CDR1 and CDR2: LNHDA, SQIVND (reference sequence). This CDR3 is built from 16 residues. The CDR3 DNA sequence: TGTGCCAGTAGTATAGATTCGGGCCGTTCCACAGATACGCAGTATTTT. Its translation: CASSIDSGRSTDTQYF.

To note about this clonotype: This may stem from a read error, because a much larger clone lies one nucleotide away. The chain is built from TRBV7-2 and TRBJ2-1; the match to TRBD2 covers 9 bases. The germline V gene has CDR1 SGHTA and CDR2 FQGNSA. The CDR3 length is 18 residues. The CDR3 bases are TGTGTCAGCAGCTTAGCGCATTTTAGCGGGAGCTCCTACAATGAGCAGTTCTTC. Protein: CVSSLAHFSGSSYNEQFF.

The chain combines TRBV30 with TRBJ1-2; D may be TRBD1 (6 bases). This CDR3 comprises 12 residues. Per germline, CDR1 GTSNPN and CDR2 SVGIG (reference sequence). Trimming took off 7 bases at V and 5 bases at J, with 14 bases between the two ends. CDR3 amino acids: CASDDRNYGYTF. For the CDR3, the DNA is TGTGCCTCCGATGACAGGAATTATGGCTACACCTTC. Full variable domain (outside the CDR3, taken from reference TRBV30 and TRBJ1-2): SQTIHQWPATLVQPVGSPLSLECTVEGTSNPNLYWYRQAAGRGLQLLFYSVGIGQISSEVPQNLSASRPQDRQFILSSKKLLLSDSGFYLCASDDRNYGYTFGSGTRLTVV.

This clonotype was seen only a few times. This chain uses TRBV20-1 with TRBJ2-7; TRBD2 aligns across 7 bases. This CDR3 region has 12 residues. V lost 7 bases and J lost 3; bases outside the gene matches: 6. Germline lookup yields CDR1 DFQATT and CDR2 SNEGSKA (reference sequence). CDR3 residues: CSGAGRVYEQYF. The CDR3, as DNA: TGCAGTGGAGCGGGACGGGTCTACGAGCAGTACTTC.

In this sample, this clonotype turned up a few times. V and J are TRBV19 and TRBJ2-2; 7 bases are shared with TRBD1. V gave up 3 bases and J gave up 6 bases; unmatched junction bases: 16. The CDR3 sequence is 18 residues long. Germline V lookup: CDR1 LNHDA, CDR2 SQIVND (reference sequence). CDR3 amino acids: CASSMTPARQGIAGELFF. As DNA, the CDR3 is TGTGCCAGTAGTATGACCCCAGCAAGACAGGGAATCGCCGGGGAGCTGTTTTTT.

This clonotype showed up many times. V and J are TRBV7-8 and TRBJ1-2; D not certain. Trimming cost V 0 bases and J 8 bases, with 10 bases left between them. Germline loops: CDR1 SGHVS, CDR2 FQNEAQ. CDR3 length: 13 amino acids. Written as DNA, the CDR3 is TGTGCCAGCAGCTTAGCGGCCGCCCGAGGCTACACCTTC. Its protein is CASSLAAARGYTF.

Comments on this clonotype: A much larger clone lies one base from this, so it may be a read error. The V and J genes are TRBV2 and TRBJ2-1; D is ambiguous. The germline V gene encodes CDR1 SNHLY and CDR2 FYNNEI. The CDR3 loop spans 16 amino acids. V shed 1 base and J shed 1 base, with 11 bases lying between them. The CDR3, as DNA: TGTGCCAGCAGTGAAGAACTTGGTTTTTCCTACAATGAGCAGTTCTTC. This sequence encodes CASSEELGFSYNEQFF. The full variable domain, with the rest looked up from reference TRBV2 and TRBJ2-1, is EPEVTQTPSHQVTQMGQEVILRCVPISNHLYFYWYRQILGQKVEFLVSFYNNEISEKSEIFDDQFSVERPDGSNFTLKIRSTKLEDSAMYFCASSEELGFSYNEQFFGPGTRLTVL.

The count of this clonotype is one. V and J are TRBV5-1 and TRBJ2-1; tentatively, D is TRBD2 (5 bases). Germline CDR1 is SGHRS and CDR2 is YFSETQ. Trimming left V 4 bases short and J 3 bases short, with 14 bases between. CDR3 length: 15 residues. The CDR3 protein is CASSEGVVGYNEQFF. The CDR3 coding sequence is TGCGCCAGCAGCGAGGGAGTCGTCGGCTACAATGAGCAGTTCTTC. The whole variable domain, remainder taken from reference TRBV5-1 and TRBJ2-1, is KAGVTQTPRYLIKTRGQQVTLSCSPISGHRSVSWYQQTPGQGLQFLFEYFSETQRNKGNFPGRFSGRQFSNSRSEMNVSTLELGDSALYLCASSEGVVGYNEQFFGPGTRLTVL.

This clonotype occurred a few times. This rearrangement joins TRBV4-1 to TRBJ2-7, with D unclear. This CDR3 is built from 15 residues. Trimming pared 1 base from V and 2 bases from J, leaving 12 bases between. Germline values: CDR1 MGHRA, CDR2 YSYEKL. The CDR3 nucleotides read TGCGCCAGCAGCCAAGTTTCAGGCAGGACCTACGAGCAGTACTTC. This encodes CASSQVSGRTYEQYF.